This TCR beta chain was documented in a study of blood T cell repertoires in COVID-19. Study as a whole: COVID-19 samples collected from the United States, Italy and Spain covered acute and convalescent phases. Sample material is recorded as cDNA or gDNA derived from T cells, B-cell-depleted T cells, or PBMCs.

Original data processing: The authors estimated nucleated cell counts from reference gene primer amplification. Repertoires were generated with immunoSEQ multiplex PCR, while TCRdb's copy carries only in-frame clones and drops some. V and J calls and clone size are as listed in that table; D and trimming were resolved from the DNA. The table lists approximately 210,000 clones, approximately 82% of them singletons. The CDR3 sequence is 18 residues long. V lost 0 bases and J lost 2; bases outside the gene matches: 8. Germline values: CDR1 LGHNA, CDR2 YNFKEQ. Sequenced material: peripheral blood. The chain employs TRBV4-2 and TRBJ2-3; 10 bases align to TRBD2. This receptor was taken from a man aged 45-65 years with active or convalescent COVID-19. CDR3 loop: CASSQDQGLARYTDTQYF. Here the CDR3 DNA reads TGTGCCAGCAGCCAAGACCAGGGACTAGCGAGATACACAGATACGCAGTATTTT.